This T cell receptor (beta chain) emerged from a study of T cell changes during pregnancy in multiple sclerosis (dated by TCRdb to the late 2010s). Regarding the complete study: In women with multiple sclerosis, the researchers looked at how the T cell repertoire shifted as pregnancy progressed.

Taken from the germline V gene, the CDR1 and CDR2 loops are SNHLY and FYNNEI. V drops 2 bases and J drops 4 bases, leaving 11 bases in between. The CDR3 runs 14 amino acids, cysteine and phenylalanine included. CDR3 DNA only is kept here, 42 bases in frame from base 1. As for this clone: Its specific antigen is unknown. No much larger clonotype is one base removed from it; base qualities were not supplied.

The receptor library was made with the immunoSEQ multiplex PCR assay. Entries here come from immuneACCESS through TCRdb and include only in-frame sequences with V and J called. Some clones fail to appear in such tables; in the studies checked, an unresolved V gene covers under half of the shortfall, and the cause of the remainder is unknown. The sample profile shows 70,000 to 80,000 clones; around 94% of them were found once. 0.58% of the sample is held by the ten biggest clonotypes. The TCR comes from a female donor with multiple sclerosis, enrolled in a pregnancy study. Recombination joined TRBV2 with TRBJ1-2, and perhaps TRBD1 as D gene, on 6 matching bases. Specimen: peripheral blood, collected in the third trimester of pregnancy. Here is the DNA: TGTGCCAGCAGTGAACAGGGGCCCCCCTATGGCTACACCTTC. Translated, this gives CASSEQGPPYGYTF.